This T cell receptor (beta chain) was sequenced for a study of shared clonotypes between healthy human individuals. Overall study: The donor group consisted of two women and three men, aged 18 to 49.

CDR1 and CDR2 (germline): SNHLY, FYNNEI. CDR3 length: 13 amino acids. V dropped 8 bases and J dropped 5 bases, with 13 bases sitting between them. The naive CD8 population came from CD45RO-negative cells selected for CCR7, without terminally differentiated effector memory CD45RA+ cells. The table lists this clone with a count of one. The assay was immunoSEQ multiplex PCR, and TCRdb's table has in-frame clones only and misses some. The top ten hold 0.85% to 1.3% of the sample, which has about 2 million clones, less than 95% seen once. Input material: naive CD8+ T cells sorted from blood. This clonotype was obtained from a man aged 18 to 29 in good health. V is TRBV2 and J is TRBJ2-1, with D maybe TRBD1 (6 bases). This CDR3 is CASRRTDHNEQFF. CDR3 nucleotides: TGTGCCAGCCGCCGGACAGACCACAATGAGCAGTTCTTC.